The entry that follows covers one T cell receptor beta chain sequence. Antigen specificity is unknown. Other nucleotide sequences from this sample produce the same CDR3. Germline CDR1 and CDR2: KGHSH and LQKENI. Trimming left V 2 bases short and J 4 bases short, with 8 bases between. The CDR3 has 13 residues. These data originate in a study of shared clonotypes between healthy human individuals. The assay was immunoSEQ multiplex PCR, and TCRdb's table has in-frame clones only and misses some. Here the sample spans millions of clones, roughly nine tenths being singletons. Findings of the study overall: Collection of samples was limited to blood; tissue repertoires likely differ. The sharing of 5% to 6.5% of naive CD4 clonotypes was seen across a handful of donors.

The rearrangement joins TRBV18 to TRBJ1-2, with D tentatively TRBD1 (5 bases). The clonotype comes from a young man in good health. The sequenced material came from naive CD4+ T cells sorted from blood. Described subset: CD45RA+ positively selected. The CDR3 spells CASSPSGGYGYTF. The CDR3 coding sequence is TGTGCCAGCTCACCAAGCGGGGGCTATGGCTACACCTTC.